The 9 T cell receptor beta chains below were found in one sample sequenced in a study of blood T cell repertoires in COVID-19. Here immunoSEQ multiplex PCR was the method, and the copy in TCRdb shows in-frame clones only, minus some. Of 200,000 to 300,000 clones listed, roughly 80% are singletons. The sample taken for sequencing was peripheral blood. The receptors were sampled from a young woman with acute or convalescent COVID-19.

This clone was seen more than once but under ten times. The rearrangement links TRBV7-2 to TRBJ1-3; 7 bases are shared with TRBD1. The CDR3 sequence is 16 residues long. The germline CDR1 and CDR2 sequences are SGHTA and FQGNSA. Trimming took 5 bases from V and 1 from J; bases not matched to a gene: 8. CDR3 in amino acids: CASSEGQTNSGNTIYF. CDR3 nucleotide sequence: TGTGCCAGCAGCGAGGGACAGACTAATTCTGGAAACACCATATATTTT.

The rearrangement uses TRBV6-5 and TRBJ2-1; 9 bases map to TRBD2. Germline CDR1 and CDR2: MNHEY and SVGAGI. V lost 7 bases and J lost 7; bases outside the gene matches: 8. There are 14 residues in the CDR3. CDR3 nucleotides: TGTGCCAGCACCTTAGCGGGAGCGGCTAATGAGCAGTTCTTC. Protein sequence: CASTLAGAANEQFF.

As for this clone: Other DNA sequences in the sample encode the same CDR3. The V and J genes are TRBV28 and TRBJ1-2, with 9 nucleotides matching TRBD1. The germline CDR1 and CDR2 sequences are MDHEN and SYDVKM. This CDR3 comprises 15 residues. The ends lost 1 base at V and 2 bases at J; junction bases unmatched: 2. The CDR3: CASSLSGQGNYGYTF. CDR3 in DNA: TGTGCCAGCAGTTTATCGGGACAGGGAAACTATGGCTACACCTTC.

V and J are TRBV4-2 and TRBJ1-1; D not resolved. The CDR3 totals 14 residues. CDR1 LGHNA and CDR2 YNFKEQ come from the germline V gene. V gave up 1 base and J gave up 1 base, with 7 bases separating them. The CDR3 nucleotides read TGTGCCAGCAGCCAAGCCGGTAGGAACACTGAAGCTTTCTTT. Translating it yields CASSQAGRNTEAFF.

The chain joins TRBV5-1 to TRBJ1-2; 9 nucleotides line up with TRBD1. The CDR3 extends over 16 amino acids. CDR1 and CDR2 from the germline V gene are SGHRS and YFSETQ. V shed 0 bases and J 4 bases; nucleotides not matched to a gene: 7. The CDR3 sequence is CASSLVGQGRGYGYTF. As DNA, the CDR3 is TGCGCCAGCAGCTTGGTGGGACAGGGTCGAGGCTATGGCTACACCTTC.

The chain links TRBV6-5 to TRBJ1-4, with TRBD1 matching 8 bases. Germline assignment: CDR1 MNHEY and CDR2 SVGAGI. The V segment lost 0 bases and the J segment 5 bases; nucleotides outside the gene matches: 2. The CDR3 extends over 15 amino acids. CDR3 protein: CASSYSQGENEKLFF. CDR3 DNA sequence: TGTGCCAGCAGTTACTCACAGGGGGAAAATGAAAAACTGTTTTTT.

The chain carries TRBV7-2 and TRBJ2-3; the match to TRBD2 covers 8 bases. Germline V gene data show CDR1 as SGHTA and CDR2 as FQGNSA. Trimming removed 2 bases from V and 8 bases from J; junction bases left unmatched: 9. This CDR3 is 15 amino acids long. CDR3 sequence: CASSLREGLSGTQYF. For the CDR3, the DNA is TGTGCCAGCAGCTTACGGGAGGGCCTGAGTGGTACGCAGTATTTT.

This CDR3 is CASTSYGGGKQPQHF. CDR3 nucleotides: TGTGCCAGCACCTCTTATGGGGGGGGGAAACAGCCCCAGCATTTT. This sequence joins TRBV28 and TRBJ1-5; D perhaps matches TRBD1 (5 bases). V shed 7 bases and J shed 7 bases, with 20 bases lying between them. CDR3 length: 15 amino acids. From germline, CDR1 is MDHEN and CDR2 SYDVKM.

The J gene is TRBJ2-2, the V gene TRBV5-1; TRBD1 matches 9 bases. Unmatched junction bases numbered 13, after V lost 4 bases and J lost 9 bases. CDR3 length: 16 residues. Germline V lookup: CDR1 SGHRS, CDR2 YFSETQ. The DNA of the CDR3 is TGCGCCAGCAGCCCACCGGGACAGGGTGATCTTAGGGAGCTGTTTTTT. Amino acid sequence: CASSPPGQGDLRELFF. The full variable domain, in which reference TRBV5-1 and TRBJ2-2 provide the parts outside the CDR3, is KAGVTQTPRYLIKTRGQQVTLSCSPISGHRSVSWYQQTPGQGLQFLFEYFSETQRNKGNFPGRFSGRQFSNSRSEMNVSTLELGDSALYLCASSPPGQGDLRELFFGEGSRLTVL.